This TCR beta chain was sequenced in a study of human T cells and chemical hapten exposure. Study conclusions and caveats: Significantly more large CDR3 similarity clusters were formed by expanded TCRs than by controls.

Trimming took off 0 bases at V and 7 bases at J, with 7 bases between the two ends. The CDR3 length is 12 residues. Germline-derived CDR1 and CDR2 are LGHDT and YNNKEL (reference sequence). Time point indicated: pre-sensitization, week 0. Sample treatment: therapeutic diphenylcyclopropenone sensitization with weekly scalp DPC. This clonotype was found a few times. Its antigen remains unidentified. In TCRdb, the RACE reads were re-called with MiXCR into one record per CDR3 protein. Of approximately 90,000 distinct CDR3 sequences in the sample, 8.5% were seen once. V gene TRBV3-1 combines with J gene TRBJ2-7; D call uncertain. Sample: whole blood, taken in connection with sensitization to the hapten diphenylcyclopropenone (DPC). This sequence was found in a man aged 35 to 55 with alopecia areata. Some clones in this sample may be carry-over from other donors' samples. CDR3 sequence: CASSQDRREQYF. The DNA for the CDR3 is TGTGCCAGCAGCCAAGATAGGAGAGAGCAGTACTTC.